One sample yielded the 22 T cell receptor beta chains listed below, sequenced in a study of identical twins. TCRdb re-analysed the 5' RACE reads in MiXCR, keeping a single row per CDR3 protein. The data contain 1.5 million to 2 million distinct CDR3 sequences, about 30% of them singletons. The sequenced material came from cord blood. The receptors were sampled from a newborn girl in good health.

This clonotype was seen at least ten times. The chain uses TRBV15 and TRBJ1-2, with 10 bases that match TRBD1. The germline CDR1 and CDR2 sequences are LNHNV and YYDKDF (reference sequence). Trimming took 6 bases from V and 7 from J; bases not matched to a gene: 5. The CDR3 extends over 13 amino acids. The CDR3 DNA reads as TGTGCCACCAGTCGGGACAGGGGTTTTGGCTACACCTTC. Its protein is CATSRDRGFGYTF.

This clonotype was seen just once. The junction shows a germline mismatch at one end, possibly a read error. This chain uses TRBV5-1 with TRBJ2-7; the D is unclear. The germline gives CDR1 SGHRS, CDR2 YFSETQ. The CDR3 runs 13 residues. The CDR3 loop reads CTSSPGGGYEQYF. In DNA form, the CDR3 reads TGCACCAGCAGCCCCGGTGGTGGCTACGAGCAGTACTTC.

This clonotype was detected only a few times. The J gene is TRBJ2-7, the V gene TRBV20-1; D is unclear. Germline lookup yields CDR1 DFQATT and CDR2 SNEGSKA (reference sequence). The CDR3 spans 14 residues. Trimming pared 1 base from V and 0 bases from J, leaving 10 bases between. This CDR3 reads CSARGQASSYEQYF. CDR3 nucleotide sequence: TGCAGTGCTAGAGGGCAGGCGAGCTCCTACGAGCAGTACTTC.

The chain couples TRBV10-3 to TRBJ1-2; 7 nucleotides agree with TRBD1. The CDR3 covers 12 residues. Germline V gives CDR1 ENHRY, CDR2 SYGVKD. V lost 4 bases and J lost 6; bases outside the gene matches: 2. The CDR3 sequence: CAISAGTDGYTF. The CDR3 DNA reads as TGTGCCATCAGTGCGGGGACAGATGGCTACACCTTC.

This clonotype was seen only a few times. V and J are TRBV20-1 and TRBJ1-1; 9 bases are shared with TRBD1. Germline-derived CDR1 and CDR2 are DFQATT and SNEGSKA (reference sequence). Trimming took 5 bases from V and 4 from J; bases not matched to a gene: 5. This CDR3 spans 13 amino acids. Here the CDR3 reads CSAETGGTTEAFF. CDR3 nucleotides: TGCAGTGCTGAGACAGGGGGGACCACTGAAGCTTTCTTT.

This clonotype occurred once. The germline gene is not matched at one end of the junction; a read error may be the cause. The chain has TRBV4-2 and TRBJ1-6, with D tentatively TRBD1 (6 bases). Germline V lookup: CDR1 LGHNA, CDR2 YNFKEQ. The CDR3 length is 16 residues. The CDR3 sequence: CASSHLPGESGSPPHF. DNA for the CDR3: TGTGCCAGCAGCCACCTTCCAGGGGAGAGTGGTTCACCCCCCCACTTT.

The chain uses TRBV5-1 and TRBJ2-1; tentatively, D is TRBD1 or TRBD2 (5 bases each). The end of the DNA is better explained by TRBJ2-7, so the J call may be wrong. The CDR3 covers 16 residues. The germline V gene has CDR1 SGHRS and CDR2 YFSETQ. As DNA, the CDR3 is TGCGCCAGCAGCTTGGAGGGACCTCAATCCTACAATGAGCAGTACTTC. The encoded protein is CASSLEGPQSYNEQYF.

DNA for the CDR3: TGTGCCAGCAGTGGTCGACGCGTTTTTTGGGGCAATGAGCAGTACTTC. As protein: CASSGRRVFWGNEQYF. The genes are TRBV2 and TRBJ2-1; maybe TRBD1 (5 bases). The J call may be mistaken, given a closer DNA end match to TRBJ2-7. CDR1 and CDR2 (germline): SNHLY, FYNNEI. This CDR3 is 16 amino acids long.

The chain uses TRBV27 and TRBJ1-2; tentatively, D is TRBD1 (5 bases). CDR3 length: 15 amino acids. The germline V and J ends were trimmed by 5 bases and 8 bases, with 21 bases remaining between them. Germline V gives CDR1 MNHEY, CDR2 SMNVEV (reference sequence). DNA for the CDR3: TGTGCCAGCAGTCGCCGGACGGGGACCAGGGAAGGCTACACCTTC. It is translated as CASSRRTGTREGYTF.

The chain combines TRBV20-1 with TRBJ2-3, with D perhaps matching TRBD1 (6 bases). V lost 4 bases and J lost 9, with 11 bases in between. The germline V gene has CDR1 DFQATT and CDR2 SNEGSKA (reference sequence). This CDR3 is built from 11 residues. CDR3 loop: CSATTGGTQYF. The CDR3, as DNA: TGCAGTGCTACGACAGGTGGCACGCAGTATTTT.

The chain couples TRBV12-3 or TRBV12-4 to TRBJ2-3; 7 positions agree with TRBD2. J gave up 2 bases and V 6 bases, and 11 bases lay outside the gene matches. The CDR3 is 16 amino acids. The CDR3 DNA reads as TGTGCCAGCAGCTCTACAGGACTAGTCCCCACAGATACGCAGTATTTT. As protein: CASSSTGLVPTDTQYF.

This clonotype was counted a single time. CDR3 loop: CSVEDQTGTVNDEQFF. The CDR3 coding sequence is TGCAGCGTTGAAGATCAGACCGGGACGGTCAACGATGAGCAGTTCTTC. The gene calls are TRBV29-1 and TRBJ2-1, with D perhaps being TRBD1 or TRBD2 (5 bases each). The CDR3 is 16 residues long. Germline V gives CDR1 SQVTM, CDR2 ANQGSEA. Trimming left V 0 bases short and J 8 bases short, with 20 bases between.

The chain recombines TRBV20-1 with TRBJ1-2; tentatively, D is TRBD1 (6 bases). Germline V gene sequence: CDR1 DFQATT, CDR2 SNEGSKA (reference sequence). The CDR3 has 12 amino acids. CDR3 in amino acids: CTINTGPYGYTF. The CDR3 DNA reads TGCACCATAAACACAGGGCCCTATGGCTACACCTTC.

In its sample, this clonotype was seen a few times. The V call is TRBV7-2, the J call TRBJ2-3, with 11 positions matching TRBD2. This CDR3 has 16 residues. V lost 5 bases, J lost 1 base, and 5 bases stayed unmatched. Germline CDR1 reads SGHTA; CDR2 reads FQGNSA. For the CDR3, the DNA is TGTGCCAGCAGCCAGACTAGCGGGGCAGGCACAGATACGCAGTATTTT. Its translation: CASSQTSGAGTDTQYF.

The chain carries TRBV20-1 and TRBJ1-2; 9 bases map to TRBD1. The trim removed 1 base at V and 6 bases at J, leaving 15 bases unmatched. The CDR3 spans 17 residues. Germline CDR1 reads DFQATT; CDR2 reads SNEGSKA (reference sequence). The CDR3 is CSARVIFRGQGEDGYTF. CDR3 DNA: TGCAGTGCTAGAGTTATATTCCGGGGACAGGGAGAAGATGGCTACACCTTC.

The chain employs TRBV20-1 and TRBJ1-2, with D uncertain. The CDR3 is 13 residues long. Germline loops: CDR1 DFQATT, CDR2 SNEGSKA (reference sequence). CDR3 bases: TGCAGAGTGATAGAGGGTGTGGGGTATGGCTACACCTTC. As protein: CRVIEGVGYGYTF.

This clonotype was recorded at least ten times. J is TRBJ2-7 and V is TRBV5-1; D is undetermined. Germline V gene data show CDR1 as SGHRS and CDR2 as YFSETQ. This CDR3 spans 15 amino acids. V was shortened by 1 base and J by 0 bases, with 11 bases between the two germline ends. This chain's CDR3 is CASSLSIVDSYEQYF. For the CDR3, the DNA is TGCGCCAGCAGCTTGTCGATAGTAGACTCCTACGAGCAGTACTTC.

The V call is TRBV11-2, the J call TRBJ2-3, with 9 nucleotides matching TRBD2. The trim removed 10 bases at V and 5 bases at J, leaving 7 bases unmatched. The CDR3 runs to 13 residues. Germline V gene sequence: CDR1 SGHAT, CDR2 FQNNGV. CDR3 sequence (DNA): TGTGCCACCCAGCGGGAGGTACAAGATACGCAGTATTTT. It yields the protein CATQREVQDTQYF.

This clonotype has only a few counts. The rearrangement uses TRBV21-1 and TRBJ2-5; the DNA was not compared with TRBD2, the D call given in the table. TRBV21-1 is a pseudogene locus. This CDR3 has 18 amino acids. CDR3 DNA sequence: TGTGCCAGCAGCAAGGTTCCTAGCGGGAGGTTCGGGCAAGAGACCCAGTACTTC. Encoded protein: CASSKVPSGRFGQETQYF.

The CDR3 loop reads CSALSGGYTDTQYF. CDR3 bases: TGCAGTGCTCTAAGCGGGGGGTATACAGATACGCAGTATTTT. The chain combines TRBV20-1 with TRBJ2-3, with TRBD2 matching 9 bases. CDR3 length: 14 residues. V shed 5 bases and J 3 bases; nucleotides not matched to a gene: 6. Germline V gives CDR1 DFQATT, CDR2 SNEGSKA (reference sequence).

V and J are TRBV10-3 and TRBJ2-7; TRBD1 might be the D (6 bases). The ends were cut back, 6 bases at V and 5 bases at J, with 14 bases in the middle. This CDR3 contains 13 residues. CDR1 and CDR2 (germline): ENHRY, SYGVKD. The CDR3 bases are TGTGCCATCAGCCAAACAGGGAAAGACGAGCAGTACTTC. It yields the protein CAISQTGKDEQYF.

The chain joins TRBV10-3 to TRBJ1-2; D is perhaps TRBD1 (6 bases). The CDR3 is 15 residues long. The V end lost 5 bases, the J end lost 6 bases, and 19 bases lay between the germline ends. The V gene's germline CDR1 is ENHRY and CDR2 SYGVKD. The CDR3 protein is CAISPEQGGWNGYTF. Written as DNA, the CDR3 is TGTGCCATCAGTCCAGAACAGGGAGGGTGGAATGGCTACACCTTC.